The 5 T cell receptor beta chains below come from one sample, sequenced in a study of cytomegalovirus exposure and HLA in healthy donors. The PCR employed 60 Vbeta primers together with 13 Jbeta primers. Clones were sequenced by immunoSEQ multiplex PCR, and TCRdb holds only the in-frame ones, with some missing. The table lists some 120,000 clones, 80% of them singletons. The specimen sequenced was PBMCs. All receptors come from a man aged 35 to 55 in good health and CMV-seronegative.

This clone was seen just once. The rearrangement links TRBV7-2 to TRBJ1-1; no firm D call. Germline V gene data show CDR1 as SGHTA and CDR2 as FQGNSA. The length of the CDR3 is 14 residues. V was pared by 6 bases and J by 1 base, with 12 bases between. For the CDR3, the DNA is TGTGCCAGCAGATTTTTTTCTACGAACACTGAAGCTTTCTTT. Residues: CASRFFSTNTEAFF.

J is TRBJ2-3 and V is TRBV30, with 10 bases aligning to TRBD1. The ends lost 5 bases at V and 4 bases at J; junction bases unmatched: 9. The V gene's germline CDR1 is GTSNPN and CDR2 SVGIG (reference sequence). The CDR3 covers 15 residues. CDR3 protein: CAWSAGTGDADTQYF. In DNA, the CDR3 is TGTGCCTGGTCTGCCGGGACAGGGGATGCAGATACGCAGTATTTT.

The genes are TRBV5-1 and TRBJ1-3, with 7 bases that match TRBD1. The CDR3 runs 17 residues. The V and J ends lost 4 bases and 0 bases, in that order; junction bases with no gene match: 10. Germline values: CDR1 SGHRS, CDR2 YFSETQ. The CDR3 sequence is CASSPYPTGTSGNTIYF. CDR3 sequence (DNA): TGCGCCAGCAGCCCGTACCCGACAGGGACCTCTGGAAACACCATATATTTT.

V is TRBV30 and J is TRBJ2-7, with 7 bases that match TRBD1. Germline V gene sequence: CDR1 GTSNPN, CDR2 SVGIG (reference sequence). This CDR3 spans 16 amino acids. The J segment lost 0 bases and the V segment lost 4 bases, leaving 12 bases of the junction unmatched. The CDR3 DNA sequence: TGTGCCTGGATACGAACAGGGGTGGGGATCTCCTACGAGCAGTACTTC. Protein: CAWIRTGVGISYEQYF. The full variable domain, its missing parts supplied by reference TRBV30 and TRBJ2-7, is SQTIHQWPATLVQPVGSPLSLECTVEGTSNPNLYWYRQAAGRGLQLLFYSVGIGQISSEVPQNLSASRPQDRQFILSSKKLLLSDSGFYLCAWIRTGVGISYEQYFGPGTRLTVT.

This rearrangement joins TRBV19 to TRBJ2-6; 7 bases are shared with TRBD1. V was pared by 6 bases and J by 2 bases, with 7 bases of the junction left unmatched. Germline V CDR1 and CDR2: LNHDA, SQIVND (reference sequence). The CDR3 has 16 amino acids. CDR3: CASSTGEGAGANVLTF. In nucleotides, the CDR3 is TGTGCCAGTAGCACAGGGGAAGGGGCTGGGGCCAACGTCCTGACTTTC.